The TCR beta chain under discussion was sequenced for a study of OX40 agonist ivuxolimab in advanced cancers. About the study: Patients were infused with ivuxolimab every 2 weeks at 0.01 to 10 mg/kg.

Comments on this clone: Its specificity is unknown.

The table came from immunoSEQ multiplex PCR; TCRdb's copy has only in-frame clones and leaves some out. Among about 56,000 clones listed, 85% to 90% were seen once. Study results and caveats: Antigen specificity remained undetermined for the expanded peripheral T cells. Expanded clones were, on average, more numerous in CD8+ T cells than in CD4+.

Germline assignment: CDR1 GTSNPN and CDR2 SVGIG (reference sequence). With 0 bases removed from V and 1 base from J, the gap between germline ends came to 13 bases. The CDR3 covers 17 residues. This chain connects TRBV30 to TRBJ2-6; the D gene is possibly TRBD1 (6 bases). The specimen was CD4+ or CD8+ T cells sorted from blood, collected in a trial of the OX40 agonist ivuxolimab. The receptor was isolated from an adult with an advanced solid tumor such as melanoma, head and neck, liver or kidney cancer. The CDR3 spells CAWSVSRGPSGANVLTF. In nucleotides, the CDR3 is TGTGCCTGGAGTGTAAGCAGGGGACCTTCTGGGGCCAACGTCCTGACTTTC. Supplemented by reference TRBV30 and TRBJ2-6, the full variable domain reads SQTIHQWPATLVQPVGSPLSLECTVEGTSNPNLYWYRQAAGRGLQLLFYSVGIGQISSEVPQNLSASRPQDRQFILSSKKLLLSDSGFYLCAWSVSRGPSGANVLTFGAGSRLTVL.